In this sample, the clone carrying this T cell receptor (beta chain) turned up a few times. Data came from immunoSEQ multiplex PCR; TCRdb stores just in-frame clones and leaves some out. The table has tens of thousands of clones, more than 80% seen once. The data originate from a study of blood T cell repertoires in COVID-19. This CDR3 region has 14 residues. Germline V gene sequence: CDR1 SNHLY, CDR2 FYNNEI. V was trimmed by 10 bases and J by 5 bases, leaving 17 bases between them. What was sequenced was peripheral blood. The chain joins TRBV2 to TRBJ2-2; the D gene is possibly TRBD2 (5 bases). This clonotype was obtained from a man aged 50 to 60 with acute or convalescent COVID-19. The CDR3 spells CATMDAAGTGELFF. In DNA, the CDR3 is TGTGCCACAATGGATGCGGCGGGTACCGGGGAGCTGTTTTTT.